Shown below are 22 T cell receptor beta chains from a single sample sequenced in a study of T cells in Graves' hyperthyroidism and ophthalmopathy. It was RNA transcripts that yielded the amplified TCR beta CDR3 regions. RT-PCR in the first round (using the HTBI primer set) targeted the TCR CDR3. Using its own MiXCR run on the multiplex PCR reads, TCRdb lists one record per CDR3 protein. This table holds under 650,000 distinct CDR3 sequences, 15% to 20% found once. Material: blood. All receptors derive from a woman aged 30 to 39 with Graves' hyperthyroidism.

This clonotype was counted only a few times. The V gene is TRBV4-1, the J gene TRBJ2-6; D possibly corresponds to TRBD1 (6 bases). This CDR3 has 16 amino acids. CDR1 and CDR2 from the germline V gene are MGHRA and YSYEKL. The V gene lost 2 bases and the J gene lost 2 bases, with 10 bases spanning the gap. The CDR3 bases are TGCGCCAGCAGCCAATCCGAGGGGGCTGGGGCCAACGTCCTGACTTTC. This gives the protein CASSQSEGAGANVLTF.

This chain uses TRBV6-1 with TRBJ2-1; perhaps TRBD2 as D (6 bases). Trimming removed 5 bases from V and 7 bases from J, with 18 bases in between. Germline CDR1 and CDR2: MNHNS and SASEGT. The CDR3 consists of 15 residues. CDR3 loop: CASSSGRREVNEQFF. CDR3 DNA: TGTGCCAGCAGTTCCGGGAGAAGGGAGGTTAATGAGCAGTTCTTC.

This clonotype came up many times. The gene calls are TRBV30 and TRBJ1-2; 7 bases map to TRBD1. V lost 7 bases and J lost 4; bases outside the gene matches: 9. Germline CDR1 GTSNPN, CDR2 SVGIG (reference sequence). The CDR3 totals 13 residues. CDR3 bases: TGTGCCTCCCCCCGGGACAGTGCCTATGGCTACACCTTC. Its translation is CASPRDSAYGYTF.

V and J are TRBV11-3 and TRBJ2-5; 15 bases match TRBD2. Unmatched junction bases numbered 7, after V lost 5 bases and J lost 3 bases. Germline V CDR1 and CDR2: SGHNT, YENEEA. The CDR3 totals 17 residues. This CDR3 is CASSLRTSGRAEETQYF. The CDR3 coding sequence is TGTGCCAGCAGCCTAAGGACTAGCGGGAGGGCCGAAGAGACCCAGTACTTC.

This clonotype has a count of ten or more. The chain recombines TRBV20-1 with TRBJ1-4; D unclear. This CDR3 comprises 14 residues. Per germline, CDR1 DFQATT and CDR2 SNEGSKA (reference sequence). Trimming stripped 1 base from V and 7 bases from J, with 13 bases between. The CDR3: CSARGTLSAEKLFF. The CDR3 DNA is TGCAGTGCTAGAGGGACTCTGAGTGCTGAAAAACTGTTTTTT.

The genes are TRBV5-6 and TRBJ1-5; no reliable D call. Germline V lookup: CDR1 SGHDT, CDR2 YYEEEE. This CDR3 is 15 amino acids long. V was clipped by 0 bases and J by 1 base, with 8 bases between them. Here the CDR3 DNA reads TGTGCCAGCAGCTTGGGTCCCACAAGCAATCAGCCCCAGCATTTT. It encodes CASSLGPTSNQPQHF.

At least ten counts were recorded for this clonotype. The J gene is TRBJ2-7, the V gene TRBV7-8; 7 bases map to TRBD1. J lost 4 bases, V lost 2 bases, and 8 bases had no gene match. The CDR3 has 15 residues. Germline loops: CDR1 SGHVS, CDR2 FQNEAQ. The CDR3 DNA sequence: TGTGCCAGCAGCTTACCGAGGGGGCTTATATACGAGCAGTACTTC. Its protein product is CASSLPRGLIYEQYF.

The chain joins TRBV30 to TRBJ2-1; 9 bases align to TRBD1. CDR1 is GTSNPN and CDR2 is SVGIG in the germline V gene (reference sequence). V was clipped by 3 bases and J by 6 bases; unmatched bases: 3. CDR3 length equals 13 residues. The DNA for the CDR3 is TGTGCCTGGAGCGGGACAGGGTTCAATGAGCAGTTCTTC. Translation: CAWSGTGFNEQFF.

This clonotype was observed at least ten times. The chain uses TRBV7-2 and TRBJ2-5; D unresolved. The CDR3 extends over 12 amino acids. V lost 5 bases to trimming and J lost 5 bases, with 9 bases between them. Germline CDR1 SGHTA, CDR2 FQGNSA. CDR3 bases: TGTGCCAGCAGCGGCCCGTTTGAGACCCAGTACTTC. It specifies CASSGPFETQYF.

This clonotype was observed many times. This chain joins TRBV10-3 and TRBJ2-7, with no clear D. The CDR3 is 15 residues long. V was trimmed by 0 bases and J by 0 bases, leaving 9 bases between them. The germline V gene has CDR1 ENHRY and CDR2 SYGVKD. The CDR3 reads CAISESDGASYEQYF. The CDR3 region has the DNA TGTGCCATCAGTGAGTCGGACGGCGCCTCCTACGAGCAGTACTTC.

This clonotype was counted between two and nine times. The rearrangement uses TRBV28 and TRBJ1-2; D remains unclear. CDR3 length: 13 residues. V lost 6 bases and J lost 7, with 15 bases in between. Looked up from germline, CDR1 is MDHEN and CDR2 is SYDVKM. The CDR3 loop is CASSLIQGRGYTF. The CDR3 region has the DNA TGTGCCAGCAGCTTAATTCAAGGGCGTGGCTACACCTTC.

This clonotype was observed at least ten times. This chain connects TRBV5-1 to TRBJ2-1, with a tentative D call TRBD1 (5 bases). Germline V lookup: CDR1 SGHRS, CDR2 YFSETQ. V dropped 0 bases and J dropped 2 bases, with 9 bases sitting between them. There are 15 residues in the CDR3. The CDR3 protein is CASSLEGFAYNEQFF. Written as DNA, the CDR3 is TGCGCCAGCAGCTTGGAGGGGTTCGCCTACAATGAGCAGTTCTTC.

The DNA of the CDR3 is TGTGCCAGCAGCCACGGGGAGACCCAGTACTTC. It codes for CASSHGETQYF. V usage is TRBV6-2 or TRBV6-3 and J usage is TRBJ2-5, with D uncertain. Germline CDR1 and CDR2: MNHEY and SVGEGT. The CDR3 totals 11 residues. The germline V and J ends were trimmed by 6 bases and 5 bases, with 7 bases remaining between them.

This clonotype was seen repeatedly, ten times or more. For the CDR3, the DNA is TGTGCCAGCAGTGAATCTTTAGCGGGAGGAACCTACGAGCAGTACTTC. Encoded protein: CASSESLAGGTYEQYF. The V call is TRBV2, the J call TRBJ2-7, with 10 bases matching TRBD2. The CDR3 length is 16 residues. Germline V lookup: CDR1 SNHLY, CDR2 FYNNEI. V was pared by 2 bases and J by 2 bases, with 6 bases of the junction left unmatched.

This clonotype was seen a handful of times. The chain employs TRBV5-1 and TRBJ2-3; no definite D call. V was pared by 4 bases and J by 4 bases, with 28 bases between. Germline V gives CDR1 SGHRS, CDR2 YFSETQ. The CDR3 contains 19 residues. Here the CDR3 reads CASSPAFPGYLTLADTQYF. In nucleotides, the CDR3 is TGCGCCAGCAGCCCGGCATTCCCCGGCTACTTAACCCTCGCAGATACGCAGTATTTT.

This clonotype was seen many times. The chain links TRBV12-3 or TRBV12-4 to TRBJ2-1; 7 positions match TRBD2. V trimming: 8 bases; J trimming: 8 bases; junction bases outside the gene matches: 21. The CDR3 contains 17 residues. CDR3 sequence reads: CASATPIGGGSIDEQFF. Written as DNA, the CDR3 is TGTGCCAGCGCAACCCCCATTGGGGGGGGTTCAATCGATGAGCAGTTCTTC.

The chain combines TRBV30 with TRBJ1-1; no firm D call. CDR3 length: 13 amino acids. The V end was cut by 2 bases, the J end by 3 bases, with 10 bases between. CDR1 and CDR2 (germline): GTSNPN, SVGIG (reference sequence). CDR3 DNA: TGTGCCTGGAGTTCGGGAATCCACACTGAAGCTTTCTTT. This encodes CAWSSGIHTEAFF.

The CDR3 nucleotides read TGTGCCAGCAGCGACGGGACCCATTCGTCTGAAAAACTGTTTTTT. Translating it yields CASSDGTHSSEKLFF. This sequence joins TRBV5-6 and TRBJ1-4; a possible D gene is TRBD1 (5 bases). Per germline, CDR1 SGHDT and CDR2 YYEEEE. The CDR3 contains 15 residues. Trimming stripped 4 bases from V and 7 bases from J, with 17 bases between.

The CDR3 DNA reads TGCGCCAGCAGTGAGACTAGCACCGGGGAGCTGTTTTTT. Translating it yields CASSETSTGELFF. The chain couples TRBV10-1 to TRBJ2-2; the D gene is possibly TRBD2 (5 bases). The ends were cut back, 2 bases at V and 4 bases at J, with 5 bases in the middle. The germline CDR1 and CDR2 sequences are WNHNN and SYGVQD (reference sequence). This CDR3 has 13 amino acids.

Points on this clonotype: A much larger clone differs from this one at a single base, so this may be a read error. CDR3 sequence (DNA): TGCAGTGCCGCCCGTCCGAGACTAGCGGAAATGAGCTACGAGCAGTACTTC. This encodes CSAARPRLAEMSYEQYF. The chain carries TRBV20-1 and TRBJ2-7, with 9 bases that match TRBD2. This CDR3 spans 17 amino acids. V was pared by 6 bases and J by 3 bases, with 18 bases of the junction left unmatched. The V gene's germline CDR1 is DFQATT and CDR2 SNEGSKA (reference sequence).

The J gene is TRBJ2-1, the V gene TRBV13; 13 bases are a match to TRBD2. Germline V gene lookup returns CDR1 PRHDT and CDR2 FYEKMQ (reference sequence). Unmatched junction bases numbered 10, after V lost 2 bases and J lost 9 bases. This CDR3 spans 17 amino acids. DNA of the CDR3: TGTGCCAGCAGCTTAATTCCACAGGGACTAGCGGGATCTGAGCAGTTCTTC. Encoded protein: CASSLIPQGLAGSEQFF.

This clonotype was counted many times. The V and J genes are TRBV28 and TRBJ2-1; 9 nucleotides match TRBD2. This CDR3 contains 17 residues. V shed 3 bases and J 0 bases; nucleotides not matched to a gene: 6. Germline V gene sequence: CDR1 MDHEN, CDR2 SYDVKM. Here the CDR3 reads CASSFGAGGHSYNEQFF. In nucleotides, the CDR3 is TGTGCCAGCAGTTTTGGAGCGGGAGGCCACTCCTACAATGAGCAGTTCTTC.